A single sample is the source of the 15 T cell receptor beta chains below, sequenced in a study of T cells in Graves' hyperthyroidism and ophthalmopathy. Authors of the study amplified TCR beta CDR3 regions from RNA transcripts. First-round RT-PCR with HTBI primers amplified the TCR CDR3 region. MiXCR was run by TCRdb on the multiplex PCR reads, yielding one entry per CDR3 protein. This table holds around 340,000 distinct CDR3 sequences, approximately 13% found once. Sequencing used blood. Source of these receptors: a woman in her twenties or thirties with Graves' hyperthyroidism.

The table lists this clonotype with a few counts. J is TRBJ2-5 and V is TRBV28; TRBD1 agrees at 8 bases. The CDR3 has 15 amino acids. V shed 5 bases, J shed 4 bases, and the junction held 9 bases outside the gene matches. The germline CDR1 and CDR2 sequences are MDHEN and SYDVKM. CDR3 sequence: CASSPRQGMGETQYF. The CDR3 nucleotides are TGTGCCAGCAGTCCGAGACAGGGGATGGGAGAGACCCAGTACTTC.

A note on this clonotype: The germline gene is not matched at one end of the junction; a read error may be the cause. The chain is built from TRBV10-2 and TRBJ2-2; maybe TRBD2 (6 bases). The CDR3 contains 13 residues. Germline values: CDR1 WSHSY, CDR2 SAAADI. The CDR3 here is CASSDQGGRELFF. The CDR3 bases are TGTGCCAGCAGCGACCAGGGAGGCAGGGAGCTGTTTTTT.

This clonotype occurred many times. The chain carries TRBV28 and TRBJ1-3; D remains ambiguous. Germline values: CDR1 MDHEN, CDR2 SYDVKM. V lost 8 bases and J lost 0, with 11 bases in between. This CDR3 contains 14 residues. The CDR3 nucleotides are TGTGCCAGCGGTTCACAGCACTCTGGAAACACCATATATTTT. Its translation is CASGSQHSGNTIYF.

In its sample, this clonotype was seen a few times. The DNA for the CDR3 is TGTGCCAGCAGTTTCGATGGACGAGGGGCCAAAAACATTCAGTACTTC. It encodes CASSFDGRGAKNIQYF. The rearrangement joins TRBV27 to TRBJ2-4; D might be TRBD2 (5 bases). The V end lost 3 bases, the J end lost 1 base, and 13 bases lay between the germline ends. Germline CDR1 is MNHEY and CDR2 is SMNVEV (reference sequence). The CDR3 is made up of 16 amino acids.

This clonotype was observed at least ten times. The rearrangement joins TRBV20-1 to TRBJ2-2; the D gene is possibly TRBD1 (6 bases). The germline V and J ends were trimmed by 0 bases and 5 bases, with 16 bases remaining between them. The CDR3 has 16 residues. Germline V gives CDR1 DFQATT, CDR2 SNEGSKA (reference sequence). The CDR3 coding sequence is TGCAGTGCTAGAGATTTTCGTGAGGGGGAAACCGGGGAGCTGTTTTTT. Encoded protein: CSARDFREGETGELFF.

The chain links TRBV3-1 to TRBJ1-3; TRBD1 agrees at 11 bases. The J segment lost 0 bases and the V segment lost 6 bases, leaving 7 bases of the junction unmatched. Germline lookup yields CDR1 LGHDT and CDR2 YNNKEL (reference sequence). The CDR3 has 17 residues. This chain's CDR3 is CASRPGTGGSSGNTIYF. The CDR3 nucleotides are TGTGCCAGCAGACCCGGGACAGGGGGGAGCTCTGGAAACACCATATATTTT.

CDR3 sequence reads: CASSQQMDSSYEQYF. The CDR3, as DNA: TGTGCCAGCAGCCAACAAATGGACAGCTCCTACGAGCAGTACTTC. The genes are TRBV3-1 and TRBJ2-7, with D perhaps TRBD1 (6 bases). Germline assignment: CDR1 LGHDT and CDR2 YNNKEL (reference sequence). This CDR3 spans 15 amino acids. Trimming left V 2 bases short and J 0 bases short, with 11 bases between.

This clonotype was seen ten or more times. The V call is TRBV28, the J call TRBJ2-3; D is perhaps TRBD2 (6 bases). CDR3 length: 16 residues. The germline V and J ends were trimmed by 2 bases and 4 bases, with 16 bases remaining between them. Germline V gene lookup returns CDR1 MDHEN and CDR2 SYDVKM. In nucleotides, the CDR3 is TGTGCCAGCAGTTTACCCGTCTACGGGGGAGCAGATACGCAGTATTTT. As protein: CASSLPVYGGADTQYF.

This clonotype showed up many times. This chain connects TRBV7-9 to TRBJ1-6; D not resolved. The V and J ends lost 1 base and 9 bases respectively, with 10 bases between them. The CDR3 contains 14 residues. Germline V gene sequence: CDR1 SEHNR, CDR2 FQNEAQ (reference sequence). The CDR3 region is CASSLEGGGSPLHF. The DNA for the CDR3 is TGTGCCAGCAGCTTAGAAGGAGGAGGTTCACCCCTCCACTTT.

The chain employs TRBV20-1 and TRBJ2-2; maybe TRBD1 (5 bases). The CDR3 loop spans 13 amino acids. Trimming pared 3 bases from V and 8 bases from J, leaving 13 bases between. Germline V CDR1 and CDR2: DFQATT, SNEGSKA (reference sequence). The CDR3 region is CSARGPDLGELFF. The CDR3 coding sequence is TGCAGTGCTAGGGGGCCGGATCTGGGGGAGCTGTTTTTT.

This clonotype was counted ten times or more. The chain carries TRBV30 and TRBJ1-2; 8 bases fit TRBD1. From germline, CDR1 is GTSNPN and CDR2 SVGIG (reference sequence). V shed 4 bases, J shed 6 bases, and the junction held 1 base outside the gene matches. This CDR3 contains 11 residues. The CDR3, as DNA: TGTGCCTGGACAGGGGGCAATGGCTACACCTTC. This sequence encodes CAWTGGNGYTF.

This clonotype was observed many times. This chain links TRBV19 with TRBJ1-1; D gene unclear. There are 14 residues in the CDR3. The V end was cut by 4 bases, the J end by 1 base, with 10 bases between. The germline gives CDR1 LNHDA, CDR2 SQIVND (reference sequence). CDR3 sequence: CASSRTAWNTEAFF. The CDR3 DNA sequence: TGTGCCAGTAGTAGAACAGCCTGGAACACTGAAGCTTTCTTT.

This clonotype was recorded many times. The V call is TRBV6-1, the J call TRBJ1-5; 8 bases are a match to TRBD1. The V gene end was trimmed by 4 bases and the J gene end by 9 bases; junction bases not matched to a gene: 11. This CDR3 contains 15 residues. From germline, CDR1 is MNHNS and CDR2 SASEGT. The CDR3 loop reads CASSALGQGQGPQHF. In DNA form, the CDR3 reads TGTGCCAGCAGTGCCTTAGGACAGGGCCAAGGGCCCCAGCATTTT.

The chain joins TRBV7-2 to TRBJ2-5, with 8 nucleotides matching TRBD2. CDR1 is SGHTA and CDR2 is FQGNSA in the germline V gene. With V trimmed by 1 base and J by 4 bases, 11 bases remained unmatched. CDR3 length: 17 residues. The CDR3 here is CASSLGGTSVFRETQYF. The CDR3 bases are TGTGCCAGCAGCTTAGGTGGGACTAGTGTTTTCCGAGAGACCCAGTACTTC. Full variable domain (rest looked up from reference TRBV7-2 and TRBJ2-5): GAGVSQSPSNKVTEKGKDVELRCDPISGHTALYWYRQSLGQGLEFLIYFQGNSAPDKSGLPSDRFSAERTGGSVSTLTIQRTQQEDSAVYLCASSLGGTSVFRETQYFGPGTRLLVL.

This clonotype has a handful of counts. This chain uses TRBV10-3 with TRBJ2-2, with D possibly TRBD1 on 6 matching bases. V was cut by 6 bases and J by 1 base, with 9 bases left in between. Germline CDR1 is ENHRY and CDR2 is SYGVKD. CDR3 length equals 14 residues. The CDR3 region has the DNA TGTGCCATCAGCCGGGACAAGAACACCGGGGAGCTGTTTTTT. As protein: CAISRDKNTGELFF.